The following is a T cell receptor (beta chain) sequence with its context. Additional DNA sequences in this sample encode the identical CDR3. Participant reports of clinical history set cohort assignment. Two consecutive negative NP/OP PCR tests, clearance, or resolved symptoms defined Cohort 3 recovery. The authors' processing: Counts of nucleated cells, estimated from reference gene primer amplification, were obtained. Method: immunoSEQ multiplex PCR; TCRdb's copy keeps in-frame clones and lacks some. Clone size and V and J calls were adopted from that table, with D and trimming inferred from the DNA. The table lists roughly 280,000 clones, roughly nine tenths of them singletons. With 0 bases removed from V and 2 bases from J, the gap between germline ends came to 5 bases. This CDR3 has 13 amino acids. Germline V gene lookup returns CDR1 SGHRS and CDR2 YFSETQ. This record comes from a study of blood T cell repertoires in COVID-19. Study as a whole: From T cells, B-cell-depleted T cells, or PBMCs came the material, which was cDNA or gDNA.

This receptor was identified in a woman between 18 and 30 years old who had recovered from COVID-19. The sample was PBMCs or T cells enriched from blood (not recorded which). The chain is built from TRBV5-1 and TRBJ1-2; the D is unclear. CDR3 amino acids: CASSLGQNYGYTF. The CDR3 bases are TGCGCCAGCAGCTTGGGTCAGAACTATGGCTACACCTTC.